The source of this T cell receptor (beta chain) is a study of beta chain features in type 1 diabetes (dated by TCRdb to 2016 to 2018). Regarding the research as a whole: Mean age, gender distribution, total cell number and subset yield were not different between patients and healthy donors. A total of approximately 100 million sorted cells were examined across all samples, and the number of cells per subset was strongly correlated with RNA yield. Naive and central memory subsets were obtained from all 30 or so donors, but regulatory and stem cell-like memory subsets were isolated from only 8 patients and roughly 8 healthy donors. In the study, recently diagnosed type 1 diabetes patients and matched healthy donors were compared on the TCRB repertoires of their sorted circulating CD4+ T cell subsets.

Here is what the overall study found, with its caveats: Naive, central memory and regulatory TCRB repertoires appeared to be more similar among patients than among healthy donors. Only small numbers of individuals were included in the HLA sub-analyses, which left unresolved whether HLA type had any influence on TCRB rearrangement. Shorter templates might have been favored by PCR, but patient and control samples were amplified and corrected together, so both groups would have been affected equally by any skew. Because cDNA rather than genomic DNA was sequenced, highly expressing activated cells could have been over-represented, although no difference in activation and CD3 levels was found between groups. At VDJ recombination sites, patients with type 1 diabetes made fewer insertions and deleted more nucleotides, a pattern implying thymic rearrangement abnormalities. Type 1 diabetes patients showed a moderate but significant shortening of TCRB CDR3 length in all four CD4+ subsets.

Reading the germline V gene gives CDR1 SQVTM and CDR2 ANQGSEA. The cysteine opens and the phenylalanine closes a CDR3 of 12 amino acids. The retained sequence is limited to the CDR3, 36 bases, with the frame set at the first base. From each donor, a single peripheral blood sample of approximately 120 mL on average was drawn into heparinised tubes. A BD FACSAria II was used to sort naive, central memory, regulatory and stem cell-like memory CD4+ T cells with a panel that included CD45RO, CCR7, CD25, CD127, CD95 and CD27. All sorted populations exceeded 98% purity. PBMCs were separated immediately by Lymphoprep density gradient centrifugation and were stained directly, without being cultured. So that batch effects would be minimized, each experiment stained and sorted samples in pairs, pairing one healthy donor with one patient. The High Capacity cDNA Reverse Transcription Kit was used to reverse transcribe all of the isolated RNA, meaning that expressed TCRB transcripts were what got sequenced. Deep immunoSEQ sequencing was performed on naive, central memory and regulatory T cell samples, with an average of around 3.5 million total reads per sample. Sorted cells were lysed in RLT buffer and RNA was extracted with DNase-treated RNeasy Micro or Mini kits, depending on cell number. Each cell subset was processed on its own to prevent cross-contamination, while patient and healthy donor samples were processed together. The immunoSEQ multiplex PCR was used to amplify TCRB sequences from cDNA, yielding 87-bp fragments that span the CDR3 region. The amplicons were sequenced using the Illumina HiSeq platform. Turning to the authors' computational methods: Synthetic template baselines were used to correct PCR bias computationally, reads within Hamming distance 2 were collapsed together, and singletons that could not be merged were discarded. By aligning reads against IMGT, V, D and J genes, CDR3 length, and insertions or deletions at six rearrangement sites were assigned. Within each subset, clonotype counts were normalized to the number of sorted cells before true diversity and Gini coefficients were calculated with the tcR R package. The overlap coefficient, calculated on TCRB nucleotide sequences, was used to measure repertoire sharing. Out-of-frame TCRB sequences from naive cells were analyzed to stand in for the pre-selection repertoire. In TCRdb, the immuneACCESS table is reduced to in-frame sequences with V and J assigned. These tables do not hold every clone; where another copy was compared, an unresolved V gene accounts for under half, and the others remain unexplained. V, J and clone size derive from that table, while D and trimming were established from the DNA sequence. In this sample the table shows more than 550,000 clones, around 15% of which occur a single time. The ten top clones hold just under 0.04% of the sample.

This clone has a handful of counts. No cognate antigen has been identified for it. No base quality information exists; no much larger clone differs at one position. The sample was naive CD4+ T cells from blood. The sample's cell subset or site, from its label and the paper: true naive CD4+ T cells. The sequence was obtained from a man aged 18 to 30 with type 1 diabetes. The rearrangement combines TRBV29-1 with TRBJ2-1; the D gene is not confidently resolved. The sequenced DNA is TGCGCCCCGGTGGGGTCCTACAATGAGCAGTTCTTC. This translates into CAPVGSYNEQFF.